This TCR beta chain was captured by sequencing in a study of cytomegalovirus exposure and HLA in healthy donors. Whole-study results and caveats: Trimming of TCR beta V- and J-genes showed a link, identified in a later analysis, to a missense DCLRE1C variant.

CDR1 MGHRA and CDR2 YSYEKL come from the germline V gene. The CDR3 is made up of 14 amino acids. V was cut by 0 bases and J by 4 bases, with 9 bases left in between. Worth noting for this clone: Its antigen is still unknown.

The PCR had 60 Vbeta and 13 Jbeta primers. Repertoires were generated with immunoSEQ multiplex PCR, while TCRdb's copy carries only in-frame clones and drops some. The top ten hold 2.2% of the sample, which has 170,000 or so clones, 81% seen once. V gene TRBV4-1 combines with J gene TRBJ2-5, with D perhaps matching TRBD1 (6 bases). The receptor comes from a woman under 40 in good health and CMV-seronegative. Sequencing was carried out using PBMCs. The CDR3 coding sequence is TGCGCCAGCAGCCAAGAGGCAGGGGCAGAGACCCAGTACTTC. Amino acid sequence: CASSQEAGAETQYF.